Sequencing of this T cell receptor (beta chain) was carried out in a study of OX40 agonist ivuxolimab in advanced cancers. Study-level information: Ivuxolimab was delivered to patients intravenously every 2 weeks at doses spanning 0.01 to 10 mg/kg.

The protocol was immunoSEQ multiplex PCR, while the TCRdb copy is restricted to in-frame clones and leaves out a portion. Of tens of thousands of clones in the sample, roughly 94% are singletons; the top ten hold roughly a tenth. The CDR3 totals 15 residues. After removal of 5 bases from V and 5 bases from J, the junction contained 7 bases not matched to a gene. CDR1 LNHDA and CDR2 SQIVND come from the germline V gene (reference sequence). The sequence was obtained from an adult with an advanced solid tumor such as melanoma, head and neck, liver or kidney cancer. The sequencing here drew on CD4+ or CD8+ T cells sorted from blood, taken in a trial of the OX40 agonist ivuxolimab. This chain links TRBV19 with TRBJ2-5; TRBD2 agrees at 11 bases. CDR3 protein: CASSPRSGGAETQYF. For the CDR3, the DNA is TGTGCCAGTAGTCCGCGTAGCGGGGGGGCCGAGACCCAGTACTTC. Together with reference TRBV19 and TRBJ2-5, the CDR3 gives the full variable domain: DGGITQSPKYLFRKEGQNVTLSCEQNLNHDAMYWYRQDPGQGLRLIYYSQIVNDFQKGDIAEGYSVSREKKESFPLTVTSAQKNPTAFYLCASSPRSGGAETQYFGPGTRLLVL.